This T cell receptor (beta chain) originates from a study of CD8 T cells in Susac syndrome. In blood CD8+ and CD4+ T cells, TCR beta underwent sequencing. The multiple sclerosis control group consisted of treatment-naive patients whose relapsing-remitting disease, which was either stable or active, fulfilled revised McDonald criteria. TEMRA cells were FACS-enriched and CD8+ and CD4+ T cells negatively isolated. The RNA input was about 0.5 to 1 ug, and it was reverse transcribed with random hexamers. Amplification of the TCR beta CDR3 was carried out by immunoSEQ multiplex PCR, which spanned a total of 54 Vbeta and 13 Jbeta segments. MiXCR was run by TCRdb on the immunoSEQ multiplex PCR reads, yielding one entry per CDR3 protein. The data show about 200,000 distinct CDR3 sequences, more than 90% seen once. The sample was CD4+ T cells from PBMCs. This sequence originates from a human donor with multiple sclerosis.

CDR3 loop: CASSLQTSDYNEQFF. DNA for the CDR3: TGCGCCAGCAGCCTCCAGACTAGCGATTACAATGAGCAGTTCTTC. The chain employs TRBV5-1 and TRBJ2-1, with 8 nucleotides matching TRBD2. Per germline, CDR1 SGHRS and CDR2 YFSETQ. The CDR3 spans 15 residues. After removal of 4 bases from V and 4 bases from J, the junction contained 7 bases not matched to a gene. The complete variable domain, with remaining parts taken from reference TRBV5-1 and TRBJ2-1, reads KAGVTQTPRYLIKTRGQQVTLSCSPISGHRSVSWYQQTPGQGLQFLFEYFSETQRNKGNFPGRFSGRQFSNSRSEMNVSTLELGDSALYLCASSLQTSDYNEQFFGPGTRLTVL.